These 6 T cell receptor beta chains originate from one sample sequenced in a study of beta chain features in type 1 diabetes. General observations from the study: Among all four CD4+ subsets, Type 1 diabetes patients had TCRB CDR3s that were moderately but significantly shorter.

Expressed TCRB transcripts were sequenced because the entire RNA isolate underwent reverse transcription. Data came from immunoSEQ multiplex PCR; TCRdb stores just in-frame clones and leaves some out. In the table there are 550,000 to 850,000 clones, roughly 12% of which are singletons. Their antigens remain unidentified. The sample consisted of naive CD4+ T cells from blood. The receptor source for this set is a young man with type 1 diabetes.

This clone was counted between two and nine times. This chain links TRBV30 with TRBJ2-3, with TRBD2 matching over 10 bases. The ends lost 5 bases at V and 3 bases at J; junction bases unmatched: 8. In germline, CDR1 is GTSNPN, CDR2 SVGIG (reference sequence). This CDR3 comprises 15 residues. CDR3 coding DNA: TGTGCCTGGGATCCTAGCGGGGGAAGTACAGATACGCAGTATTTT. Translating gives CAWDPSGGSTDTQYF.

This clone has a handful of counts. The V gene is TRBV19, the J gene TRBJ2-3; no reliable D call. V was pared by 3 bases and J by 0 bases, with 7 bases between. The CDR3 loop spans 14 amino acids. CDR1 is LNHDA and CDR2 is SQIVND in the germline V gene (reference sequence). CDR3 residues: CASSISGSTDTQYF. In DNA, the CDR3 is TGTGCCAGTAGTATTTCGGGTAGCACAGATACGCAGTATTTT.

This clone was seen more than once but under ten times. The sample holds other DNA sequences that translate to the same CDR3. The chain carries TRBV10-3 and TRBJ2-3, with unresolved D. Trimming removed 0 bases at V and 6 bases at J, with 4 bases between. There are 12 residues in the CDR3. The germline V gene has CDR1 ENHRY and CDR2 SYGVKD. The CDR3 loop reads CAISESTDTQYF. The CDR3 DNA sequence: TGTGCCATCAGTGAGTCGACGGATACGCAGTATTTT.

The V gene is TRBV30, the J gene TRBJ2-3; possible D gene TRBD2, 6 bases. V was shortened by 4 bases and J by 2 bases, with 16 bases between the two germline ends. CDR1 and CDR2 (germline): GTSNPN, SVGIG (reference sequence). The CDR3 extends over 15 amino acids. The CDR3 sequence: CAWTPGLENTDTQYF. The CDR3 DNA sequence: TGTGCCTGGACGCCGGGACTCGAAAACACAGATACGCAGTATTTT.

The chain carries TRBV7-3 and TRBJ1-5; maybe TRBD1 (5 bases). Germline CDR1 SGHTA, CDR2 FQGTGA. The CDR3 sequence is 13 residues long. The V end lost 4 bases, the J end lost 5 bases, and 9 bases lay between the germline ends. The CDR3 protein is CASSSQGDQPQHF. The CDR3 DNA is TGTGCCAGCAGCTCCCAGGGTGATCAGCCCCAGCATTTT. The complete variable domain, with remaining parts taken from reference TRBV7-3 and TRBJ1-5, reads GAGVSQTPSNKVTEKGKYVELRCDPISGHTALYWYRQSLGQGPEFLIYFQGTGAADDSGLPNDRFFAVRPEGSVSTLKIQRTERGDSAVYLCASSSQGDQPQHFGDGTRLSIL.

The chain combines TRBV11-3 with TRBJ2-3, with D perhaps TRBD2 (6 bases). This CDR3 contains 16 residues. CDR1 and CDR2 from the germline V gene are SGHNT and YENEEA. Trimming took 1 base from V and 1 from J, leaving 12 bases between them. This CDR3 is CASSLAAGIGTDTQYF. In DNA form, the CDR3 reads TGTGCCAGCAGCTTAGCGGCGGGGATCGGCACAGATACGCAGTATTTT.